The 20 T cell receptor beta chains below all came from one sample that was sequenced in a study of blood T cells in healthy people across ages. It was with a sample-barcoded 5' primer and a J-beta primer mix that a second PCR of roughly 7 to 12 cycles was run. From the 5' RACE reads, TCRdb called clonotypes with MiXCR, one entry per CDR3 protein. The top ten hold 20% to 25% of the sample, which has approximately 730,000 distinct CDR3 sequences, approximately 39% seen once. The material sequenced was blood. These receptors were collected from a woman aged 55-70 years in good health.

The V and J genes are TRBV6-5 and TRBJ1-1, with 7 bases aligning to TRBD1. Trimming took 0 bases from V and 5 from J; bases not matched to a gene: 6. Germline-derived CDR1 and CDR2 are MNHEY and SVGAGI. The CDR3 has 15 residues. The CDR3 coding sequence is TGTGCCAGCAGTTACTCCGGGGACAGCGGAACTGAAGCTTTCTTT. The encoded protein is CASSYSGDSGTEAFF.

The chain has TRBV18 and TRBJ2-3; TRBD2 matches 10 bases. This CDR3 is built from 16 residues. After removal of 8 bases from V and 2 bases from J, the junction contained 10 bases not matched to a gene. Germline V gene data show CDR1 as KGHSH and CDR2 as LQKENI. The CDR3 nucleotides read TGTGCCAGCCTAAAGACTAGCGGGTCTTTCACAGATACGCAGTATTTT. The encoded protein is CASLKTSGSFTDTQYF.

This clonotype has a count of ten or more. The chain couples TRBV10-3 to TRBJ2-1; 7 nucleotides line up with TRBD1. CDR3 length: 15 amino acids. The ends lost 6 bases at V and 5 bases at J; junction bases unmatched: 10. Germline values: CDR1 ENHRY, CDR2 SYGVKD. CDR3 DNA sequence: TGTGCCATCAGGAATCACAGGGGCCTCAACAATGAGCAGTTCTTC. It encodes CAIRNHRGLNNEQFF.

Regarding this clonotype: A much more abundant neighbour one base away suggests this may be a read error. The J gene is TRBJ2-3, the V gene TRBV10-3, with 8 bases aligning to TRBD2. The CDR3 is 14 amino acids. CDR1 and CDR2 (germline): ENHRY, SYGVKD. CDR3 in amino acids: CAIRTSTSTDMQYF. The CDR3, as DNA: TGTGCCATCCGGACTAGCACTAGCACAGATATGCAGTATTTT.

The chain recombines TRBV6-2 or TRBV6-3 with TRBJ2-1; D uncertain. Trimming pared 0 bases from V and 10 bases from J, leaving 13 bases between. CDR1 MNHEY and CDR2 SVGEGT come from the germline V gene. This CDR3 comprises 14 residues. The chain's CDR3 is CASSYSGRRYEQFF. The DNA of the CDR3 is TGTGCCAGCAGTTACTCCGGCAGGCGCTACGAGCAGTTCTTC.

In this sample, this clonotype turned up many times. The V and J genes are TRBV29-1 and TRBJ2-5, with 8 positions matching TRBD1. Germline V CDR1 and CDR2: SQVTM, ANQGSEA. Trimming at V came to 7 bases and at J to 4 bases, leaving 2 bases not matched to a gene. CDR3 length: 11 amino acids. CDR3 sequence: CSGDRGETQYF. The CDR3 region has the DNA TGCAGCGGCGACAGGGGAGAGACCCAGTACTTC.

The table lists this clonotype with a few counts. The rearrangement links TRBV12-3 or TRBV12-4 to TRBJ1-2; D is perhaps TRBD1 (5 bases). V was pared by 3 bases and J by 4 bases, with 9 bases between. This CDR3 comprises 13 residues. The DNA for the CDR3 is TGTGCCAGCAGTTTGGGGCTCAGCTATGGCTACACCTTC. This translates into CASSLGLSYGYTF.

This clonotype appeared once. The J gene is TRBJ2-1, the V gene TRBV7-2; 11 bases are a match to TRBD2. The DNA end lines up better with TRBJ2-7; the J call may be wrong. Germline CDR1 is SGHTA and CDR2 is FQGNSA. This CDR3 spans 16 amino acids. The CDR3 reads CASSLVSGGVYNEQYF. CDR3 DNA sequence: TGTGCCAGCAGCTTAGTTAGCGGGGGGGTCTACAATGAGCAGTACTTC.

The rearrangement links TRBV5-1 to TRBJ1-1, with TRBD1 identical over 8 bases. Germline-derived CDR1 and CDR2 are SGHRS and YFSETQ. The CDR3 has 13 amino acids. The V gene end was trimmed by 4 bases and the J gene end by 8 bases; junction bases not matched to a gene: 7. In nucleotides, the CDR3 is TGCGCCAGCAGCCGCGGGACAGGAGCAGAAGCTTTCTTT. It encodes CASSRGTGAEAFF.

This clonotype was detected once. A much larger clone lies a single base off, so this may be a read error. V usage is TRBV4-1 and J usage is TRBJ2-1, with 7 bases that match TRBD1. The V segment lost 1 base and the J segment 7 bases; nucleotides outside the gene matches: 10. The V gene's germline CDR1 is MGHRA and CDR2 YSYEKL. CDR3 size: 16 residues. CDR3 amino acids: CASSQVKEQGLNEQFF. Written as DNA, the CDR3 is TGCGCCAGCAGCCAAGTTAAAGAACAGGGGTTAAATGAGCAGTTCTTC.

This clonotype was picked up one time. V gene TRBV12-3 or TRBV12-4 combines with J gene TRBJ2-5, with a tentative D call TRBD2 (5 bases). The CDR3 spans 13 residues. Trimming left V 3 bases short and J 5 bases short, with 10 bases between. CDR3 sequence: CASSFSSGETQYF. In DNA form, the CDR3 reads TGTGCCAGCAGTTTCTCCTCGGGGGAGACCCAGTACTTC.

The chain has TRBV6-1 and TRBJ1-1; possible D gene TRBD1, 5 bases. V was cut by 4 bases and J by 3 bases, with 9 bases left in between. The CDR3 length is 13 residues. In germline, CDR1 is MNHNS, CDR2 SASEGT. This CDR3 is CASSAGRHTEAFF. CDR3 nucleotides: TGTGCCAGCAGTGCGGGACGGCACACTGAAGCTTTCTTT.

This clonotype was seen a few times. V and J are TRBV20-1 and TRBJ1-5; 12 bases match TRBD1. CDR1 and CDR2 (germline): DFQATT, SNEGSKA (reference sequence). J gave up 7 bases and V 1 base, and 11 bases lay outside the gene matches. This CDR3 region has 17 residues. DNA of the CDR3: TGCAGTGCTAGAGGGGGGAAGGGACAGGGGGCTATCCAGCCCCAGCATTTT. This encodes CSARGGKGQGAIQPQHF.

This clonotype appeared many times. V and J are TRBV6-2 or TRBV6-3 and TRBJ2-7, with 7 bases fitting TRBD2. The CDR3 contains 15 residues. After removal of 4 bases from V and 6 bases from J, the junction contained 12 bases not matched to a gene. The germline gives CDR1 MNHEY, CDR2 SVGEGT. The CDR3 DNA reads TGTGCCAGCAGTTCCGCCTCCCGGGACTATTCCGAGCAGTACTTC. The encoded protein is CASSSASRDYSEQYF.

V is TRBV10-3 and J is TRBJ2-5; D gene unclear. The CDR3 length is 12 residues. Per the germline V gene, CDR1 is ENHRY and CDR2 is SYGVKD. Trimming took 4 bases from V and 3 from J, leaving 6 bases between them. The CDR3 region has the DNA TGTGCCATCAGTGTTTCCGAAGAGACCCAGTACTTC. Translating gives CAISVSEETQYF.

This clonotype was counted between two and nine times. J is TRBJ1-2 and V is TRBV4-1, with D possibly TRBD1 on 6 matching bases. CDR1 and CDR2 from the germline V gene are MGHRA and YSYEKL. The CDR3 spans 14 residues. Deletions cut 0 bases from V and 4 bases from J, with 9 bases between. Here the CDR3 DNA reads TGCGCCAGCAGCCAAGAGAGGGGGATCTATGGCTACACCTTC. Its translation: CASSQERGIYGYTF.

The chain joins TRBV5-1 to TRBJ2-7; 9 bases match TRBD1. The V and J ends lost 0 bases and 5 bases, in that order; junction bases with no gene match: 6. This CDR3 contains 15 residues. Germline V gene data show CDR1 as SGHRS and CDR2 as YFSETQ. CDR3 nucleotide sequence: TGCGCCAGCAGCTTGGGGGACAGGGACAATAACGAGCAGTACTTC. Protein sequence: CASSLGDRDNNEQYF.

The chain recombines TRBV18 with TRBJ2-5, with TRBD2 matching 16 bases. CDR3 length equals 17 residues. The junction had 5 bases not matched to a gene; V was cut back by 0 bases and J by 7 bases. CDR1 is KGHSH, CDR2 LQKENI, per germline. This CDR3 is CASSPPGLAGGARTQYF. The CDR3 DNA is TGTGCCAGCTCACCACCGGGACTAGCGGGAGGGGCGAGGACCCAGTACTTC.

This clonotype was seen a few times. One junction end does not reproduce the germline sequence, and a read error may be involved. The chain carries TRBV7-7 and TRBJ2-5, with D possibly being TRBD1 (5 bases). Germline V lookup: CDR1 SSHAT, CDR2 FNYEAQ (reference sequence). The CDR3 loop spans 13 amino acids. The CDR3 nucleotides are TGTGCTAGCAGCTTAGGACATTCTGAGACCCAGTACTTC. This gives the protein CASSLGHSETQYF.

V usage is TRBV5-1 and J usage is TRBJ2-2, with TRBD1 identical over 11 bases. J was trimmed by 4 bases and V by 6 bases; bases with no gene match: 5. The CDR3 sequence is 15 residues long. Per the germline V gene, CDR1 is SGHRS and CDR2 is YFSETQ. DNA for the CDR3: TGCGCCAGCACTACCGGGACAGGGGGCACCGGGGAGCTGTTTTTT. Its translation: CASTTGTGGTGELFF.